One sample yielded the 32 T cell receptor beta chains listed below, sequenced in a study of Tregs in tolerant kidney transplant recipients. Libraries were prepared by immunoSEQ multiplex PCR; TCRdb keeps only in-frame clonotypes and omits some of them. Its table records 50,000 or so clones. Material: CD4+ T cells from blood, obtained before the transplant. These receptors all stem from a human donor who received a combined kidney and bone marrow transplant.

As regards this clone: Read sequence stops 3 residues before the CDR3 end, and the germline J gene provides the missing end. The chain recombines TRBV2 with TRBJ2-4, with 11 bases identical to TRBD2. This CDR3 contains 15 residues. V was pared by 5 bases and J by 6 bases, with 6 bases of the junction left unmatched. Germline loops: CDR1 SNHLY, CDR2 FYNNEI. The CDR3 sequence: CASSRGTSGVNIQYF. The CDR3 DNA, read in part, is TGTGCCAGCAGTCGCGGGACTAGCGGAGTAAACATT.

With respect to this clone: The observed sequence ends 3 residues before the CDR3 terminus, with the missing tail filled in from the germline J gene. The chain employs TRBV10-3 and TRBJ2-3; 14 bases line up with TRBD2. This CDR3 is 18 amino acids long. V dropped 6 bases and J dropped 1; count of bases not matched to a gene: 9. In germline, CDR1 is ENHRY, CDR2 SYGVKD. This chain's CDR3 is CAISPGTSGSWGTDTQYF. CDR3 bases read: TGTGCCATCAGCCCCGGGACTAGCGGGAGCTGGGGCACAGATACG.

As to this clone: The sequence runs out 3 residues before the end of the CDR3; the remainder is reconstructed from the germline J gene. The chain employs TRBV20-1 and TRBJ2-7; 9 positions match TRBD1. V shed 2 bases and J 6 bases; nucleotides not matched to a gene: 14. This CDR3 spans 16 amino acids. CDR1 is DFQATT, CDR2 SNEGSKA, per germline (reference sequence). CDR3 sequence reads: CSARSGDRVMAGEQYF. CDR3 DNA (partial): TGCAGTGCTAGATCGGGGGACAGGGTTATGGCCGGCGAG.

As regards this clone: The read gets to within 3 residues of the CDR3 end, and the germline J gene fills in the rest. The chain uses TRBV6-2 or TRBV6-3 and TRBJ1-1, with a possible D match to TRBD1 (5 bases). The V gene lost 6 bases and the J gene lost 4 bases, with 9 bases spanning the gap. Germline loops: CDR1 MNHEY, CDR2 SVGEGT. This CDR3 comprises 12 residues. The chain's CDR3 is CASRRGGTEAFF. CDR3 DNA (partial): TGTGCCAGCAGAAGGGGTGGCACTGAA.

Turning to this clone: The CDR3 end is not reached by the read, which stops 3 residues before it; the germline J gene fills it in. This sequence joins TRBV20-1 and TRBJ2-5, with 9 bases identical to TRBD2. CDR1 DFQATT and CDR2 SNEGSKA come from the germline V gene (reference sequence). The CDR3 is made up of 14 amino acids. CDR3 residues: CSSTGTSNLQTQYF. Partial CDR3 DNA: TGCAGCTCGACCGGGACTAGCAATTTGCAGACC.

In the case of this clone: The CDR3 is cut off 3 residues early in the read; its end comes from the germline J gene. The genes are TRBV12-5 and TRBJ1-4, with 8 positions matching TRBD1. The CDR3 totals 15 residues. Per the germline V gene, CDR1 is LGHNT and CDR2 is FRNRAP. The junction had 6 bases not matched to a gene; V was cut back by 6 bases and J by 3 bases. The sequenced CDR3 bases are TGTGCTAGTGGATACCACAGGGGGGCTAATGAAAAA. Encoded protein: CASGYHRGANEK. The whole CDR3 protein is CASGYHRGANEKLFF.

On this clone: The read ends 3 residues before the CDR3 terminus; that terminus is restored from the germline J gene. The V gene is TRBV29-1, the J gene TRBJ2-5; 8 bases agree with TRBD2. The CDR3 consists of 15 residues. V was pared by 4 bases and J by 7 bases, with 14 bases of the junction left unmatched. Germline V gives CDR1 SQVTM, CDR2 ANQGSEA. The CDR3 loop is CSVVVLGLVLSTQYF. The sequenced CDR3 bases are TGCAGCGTTGTGGTTCTGGGACTAGTCTTATCGACC.

A remark on this clone: The CDR3 is cut off 3 residues early in the read; its end comes from the germline J gene. V gene TRBV30 combines with J gene TRBJ1-5, with a possible D match to TRBD1 (5 bases). V lost 0 bases, J lost 5 bases, and 11 bases lay in between. There are 14 residues in the CDR3. Germline values: CDR1 GTSNPN, CDR2 SVGIG (reference sequence). The CDR3 loop reads CAWSVLRADQPQHF. CDR3 bases read: TGTGCCTGGAGTGTACTCAGGGCGGATCAGCCC.

As to this clone: The read ends 3 residues shy of where the CDR3 ends; the end is completed using the germline J gene. V usage is TRBV19 and J usage is TRBJ1-2; D is ambiguous. There are 12 residues in the CDR3. CDR1 and CDR2 (germline): LNHDA, SQIVND (reference sequence). The covered CDR3 bases are TGTGCCAGTAGTAAGACTCCCCCCGGC. As protein: CASSKTPPG. The CDR3 as a whole reads CASSKTPPGYTF.

Remarks on this clone: The CDR3 is cut off 3 residues early in the read; its end comes from the germline J gene. The V gene is TRBV7-9, the J gene TRBJ1-2, with 8 nucleotides matching TRBD1. The CDR3 extends over 14 amino acids. The V gene end was trimmed by 4 bases and the J gene end by 4 bases; junction bases not matched to a gene: 5. Per the germline V gene, CDR1 is SEHNR and CDR2 is FQNEAQ (reference sequence). The DNA read from the CDR3 is TGTGCCAGCAGCTCCGGGACAGGCATCTATGGC. Protein: CASSSGTGIYG. The full CDR3 is CASSSGTGIYGYTF.

Regarding this clone: The read terminates 3 residues before the CDR3 end, so the remaining end is supplied by the germline J gene. This chain connects TRBV28 to TRBJ2-5; TRBD2 agrees at 11 bases. Trimming took 6 bases from V and 5 from J; bases not matched to a gene: 8. CDR1 and CDR2 from the germline V gene are MDHEN and SYDVKM. The length of the CDR3 is 15 residues. The part of the CDR3 DNA that was read is TGTGCCAGCAGCCCACTAGCGGGGGCAGGGGAGACC. Residues: CASSPLAGAGET. The entire CDR3 protein reads CASSPLAGAGETQYF.

The CDR3 DNA, read in part, is TGTGCCAGTAGTATAGCCCGTAGCGGCACAGATACG. Protein product: CASSIARSGTDT. Given in full, the CDR3 is CASSIARSGTDTQYF. J is TRBJ2-3 and V is TRBV19; TRBD2 might be the D (5 bases). The read is 3 residues too short to cover the CDR3 end, so that end is filled in from the germline J gene. V dropped 1 base and J dropped 1 base, with 9 bases sitting between them. This CDR3 has 15 residues. CDR1 is LNHDA and CDR2 is SQIVND in the germline V gene (reference sequence).

Points on this clone: The read ends 3 residues before the CDR3 terminus; that terminus is restored from the germline J gene. The chain employs TRBV30 and TRBJ1-2, with a weak D call TRBD1 (5 bases). CDR1 GTSNPN and CDR2 SVGIG come from the germline V gene (reference sequence). This CDR3 spans 14 amino acids. Trimming removed 4 bases from V and 7 bases from J, with 19 bases in between. CDR3 DNA, as far as it was read: TGTGCCTGGATTCGGGATGCGGGGGTGGGTGGC. It yields the protein CAWIRDAGVGG. The full CDR3 protein reads CAWIRDAGVGGYTF. Combining the CDR3 with reference TRBV30 and TRBJ1-2 gives the whole variable domain SQTIHQWPATLVQPVGSPLSLECTVEGTSNPNLYWYRQAAGRGLQLLFYSVGIGQISSEVPQNLSASRPQDRQFILSSKKLLLSDSGFYLCAWIRDAGVGGYTFGSGTRLTVV.

CDR3 loop: CASQRTGSTDTQYF. The DNA read from the CDR3 is TGTGCCAGTCAAAGGACAGGGAGCACAGATACG. The rearrangement uses TRBV19 and TRBJ2-3, with TRBD1 matching over 8 bases. The read falls 3 residues short of the CDR3 end, and the missing part is taken from the germline J gene. The CDR3 is 14 residues long. V lost 8 bases and J lost 0; bases outside the gene matches: 4. Germline values: CDR1 LNHDA, CDR2 SQIVND (reference sequence).

A note on this clone: The observed sequence ends 3 residues before the CDR3 terminus, with the missing tail filled in from the germline J gene. The J gene is TRBJ2-7, the V gene TRBV18, with 11 nucleotides matching TRBD1. CDR3 length: 14 amino acids. With V trimmed by 2 bases and J by 3 bases, 0 bases remained unmatched. CDR1 and CDR2 (germline): KGHSH, LQKENI. The part of the CDR3 DNA that was read is TGTGCCAGCTCACCAGGGACAGGGGGCTACGAG. Amino acids: CASSPGTGGYE. In full, the CDR3 is CASSPGTGGYEQYF. The variable domain in full, completed from reference TRBV18 and TRBJ2-7, reads NAGVMQNPRHLVRRRGQEARLRCSPMKGHSHVYWYRQLPEEGLKFMVYLQKENIIDESGMPKERFSAEFPKEGPSILRIQQVVRGDSAAYFCASSPGTGGYEQYFGPGTRLTVT.

Note on this clone: The read ends 3 residues shy of where the CDR3 ends; the end is completed using the germline J gene. The chain recombines TRBV20-1 with TRBJ2-4, with D unclear. CDR3 length: 12 residues. V was cut by 7 bases and J by 0 bases, with 7 bases left in between. CDR1 and CDR2 (germline): DFQATT, SNEGSKA (reference sequence). The covered CDR3 bases are TGCAGTGGCGCGGTAGCCAAAAACATT. This gives the protein CSGAVAKNI. The full CDR3 reads CSGAVAKNIQYF.

CDR3 DNA (partial): TGTGCCAGCAGTGCAGGGATCAATCAGCCC. As protein: CASSAGINQP. The CDR3 in full is CASSAGINQPQHF. The chain joins TRBV2 to TRBJ1-5, with TRBD1 as a possible D gene (5 bases). The read ends 3 residues early relative to the CDR3; the germline J gene fills the gap. The CDR3 totals 13 residues. Trimming took off 4 bases at V and 3 bases at J, with 7 bases between the two ends. CDR1 SNHLY and CDR2 FYNNEI come from the germline V gene.

Note on this clone: The CDR3 goes on 3 residues after the read ends, and that part is filled in from the germline J gene. V gene TRBV11-1 combines with J gene TRBJ2-5, with D perhaps TRBD1 (5 bases). Germline CDR1 reads SGHAT; CDR2 reads FQDESV (reference sequence). The germline V and J ends were trimmed by 4 bases and 2 bases, with 11 bases remaining between them. The CDR3 is made up of 14 amino acids. This chain's CDR3 is CASSYRTLQETQYF. The covered CDR3 bases are TGTGCCAGCAGCTACAGGACCCTTCAAGAGACC.

Turning to this clone: Coverage ceases 3 residues before the CDR3 finishes, and the germline J gene fills in the end. J is TRBJ1-2 and V is TRBV2; unclear D gene. CDR1 and CDR2 (germline): SNHLY, FYNNEI. This CDR3 is built from 13 residues. The CDR3 reads CASNGDLYHGYTF. The CDR3 DNA, read in part, is TGTGCCAGCAACGGAGACTTGTACCACGGC.

Comment on this clone: Read sequence stops 3 residues before the CDR3 end, and the germline J gene provides the missing end. This chain joins TRBV10-3 and TRBJ1-4; 9 nucleotides agree with TRBD1. The CDR3 is made up of 15 amino acids. Germline V gene sequence: CDR1 ENHRY, CDR2 SYGVKD. The V and J ends lost 5 bases and 1 base, in that order; junction bases with no gene match: 2. Incomplete CDR3 DNA: TGTGCCATCAGTCCGGGACAGGGAACTAATGAAAAA. Translated: CAISPGQGTNEK. The entire CDR3 reads CAISPGQGTNEKLFF.

Remarks on this clone: The read finishes 3 residues shy of the CDR3 end, and the germline J gene is used to complete it. The chain combines TRBV11-2 with TRBJ2-5, with 7 bases identical to TRBD2. After removal of 5 bases from V and 5 bases from J, the junction contained 8 bases not matched to a gene. In germline, CDR1 is SGHAT, CDR2 FQNNGV. The CDR3 extends over 14 amino acids. The DNA read from the CDR3 is TGTGCCAGCAGCCGACTGGGGGGAGGGGAGACC. Translated: CASSRLGGGET. The complete CDR3 protein is CASSRLGGGETQYF.

A word on this clone: With the read ending 3 residues before the CDR3 end, the germline J gene is used to fill in that end. This chain connects TRBV6-2 or TRBV6-3 to TRBJ2-7; D may be TRBD2 (6 bases). Deletions cut 2 bases from V and 2 bases from J, with 10 bases between. CDR1 and CDR2 from the germline V gene are MNHEY and SVGEGT. The CDR3 sequence is 14 residues long. The covered CDR3 bases are TGTGCCAGCAGTTACGTCGGCGGGGCCTACGAG. This gives the protein CASSYVGGAYE. The full CDR3 protein reads CASSYVGGAYEQYF.

Concerning this clone: The read falls 3 residues short of the CDR3 end, and the missing part is taken from the germline J gene. V and J are TRBV19 and TRBJ2-2; 8 bases line up with TRBD2. The J segment lost 3 bases and the V segment lost 2 bases, leaving 5 bases of the junction unmatched. CDR1 is LNHDA and CDR2 is SQIVND in the germline V gene (reference sequence). The CDR3 totals 16 residues. The CDR3 bases that were read are TGTGCCAGTAGTATACTAGCGGGTTATGACACCGGGGAG. Translation gives CASSILAGYDTGE. The complete CDR3 reads CASSILAGYDTGELFF.

About this clone itself: From the germline J gene comes the end of the CDR3, since the read stops 3 residues before it. V and J are TRBV7-9 and TRBJ1-6, with TRBD1 matching 8 bases. J gave up 5 bases and V 5 bases, and 2 bases lay outside the gene matches. The CDR3 totals 14 residues. Germline V gene sequence: CDR1 SEHNR, CDR2 FQNEAQ (reference sequence). The part of the CDR3 DNA that was read is TGTGCCAGCAGCGGACAGGGAGATAATTCACCC. Its protein is CASSGQGDNSP. The full CDR3 is CASSGQGDNSPLHF.

As for this clone: Read coverage stops 3 residues before the CDR3 terminus; the germline J gene supplies the remainder. This chain links TRBV19 with TRBJ2-1; D assignment may be TRBD1 or TRBD2 (6 bases each). The CDR3 is 14 amino acids. Per the germline V gene, CDR1 is LNHDA and CDR2 is SQIVND (reference sequence). Between the trimmed V and J ends, which lost 1 base and 7 bases, there was a span of 11 bases. The CDR3 protein is CASSIGGGGNEQFF. The covered CDR3 bases are TGTGCCAGTAGTATAGGTGGAGGGGGTAATGAG.

Comments on this clone: The read ends 3 residues before the CDR3 terminus; that terminus is restored from the germline J gene. The J gene is TRBJ2-2, the V gene TRBV19; tentative D call: TRBD2 (6 bases). V lost 3 bases and J 4 bases, leaving 15 bases between the germline ends. Germline V gene lookup returns CDR1 LNHDA and CDR2 SQIVND (reference sequence). CDR3 length: 16 amino acids. CDR3 bases read: TGTGCCAGTAGTATTTCGGGCAGCGGGCTCACCGGGGAG. This translates into CASSISGSGLTGE. The entire CDR3 protein reads CASSISGSGLTGELFF.

A note on this clone: From the germline J gene comes the end of the CDR3, since the read stops 3 residues before it. The J gene is TRBJ1-2, the V gene TRBV6-1; D is unresolved. CDR3 size: 14 residues. CDR1 is MNHNS, CDR2 SASEGT, per germline. The V end was cut by 0 bases, the J end by 1 base, with 6 bases between. CDR3 in amino acids: CASSEARGNYGYTF. The DNA read from the CDR3 is TGTGCCAGCAGTGAAGCTCGGGGTAACTATGGC.

With regard to this clone: The read terminates 3 residues before the CDR3 end, so the remaining end is supplied by the germline J gene. This chain joins TRBV7-2 and TRBJ2-5; D is uncertain. The germline V gene has CDR1 SGHTA and CDR2 FQGNSA. Trimming shortened V by 1 base and J by 5 bases, and 8 bases separated the two germline ends. The CDR3 is 13 amino acids. The sequenced part of the CDR3 DNA is TGTGCCAGCAGCTTAGGGTTCGGGGAGACC. Translated: CASSLGFGET. The CDR3 reads in full as CASSLGFGETQYF.

In regard to this clone: The read comes to an end 3 residues before the CDR3 does, leaving the germline J gene to fill in the end. The V gene is TRBV18, the J gene TRBJ1-4; D is perhaps TRBD1 (5 bases). CDR3 length: 14 residues. V shed 4 bases and J shed 3 bases, with 9 bases lying between them. Germline assignment: CDR1 KGHSH and CDR2 LQKENI. The CDR3 sequence: CASSQGWPNEKLFF. The CDR3 DNA, read in part, is TGTGCCAGCTCACAGGGGTGGCCTAATGAAAAA. The full variable domain, rest sourced from reference TRBV18 and TRBJ1-4, is NAGVMQNPRHLVRRRGQEARLRCSPMKGHSHVYWYRQLPEEGLKFMVYLQKENIIDESGMPKERFSAEFPKEGPSILRIQQVVRGDSAAYFCASSQGWPNEKLFFGSGTQLSVL.

Concerning this clone: The read terminates 3 residues ahead of where the CDR3 ends, so the germline J gene completes it. The V and J genes are TRBV7-7 and TRBJ2-5, with D maybe TRBD1 (6 bases). CDR3 length: 16 amino acids. The germline V gene encodes CDR1 SSHAT and CDR2 FNYEAQ (reference sequence). V was clipped by 5 bases and J by 7 bases, with 23 bases between them. CDR3 region: CASSPASRTASGTQYF. CDR3 DNA, as far as it was read: TGTGCCAGCAGCCCGGCCTCGAGGACAGCCAGCGGGACC.

On this clone itself: Read sequence stops 3 residues before the CDR3 end, and the germline J gene provides the missing end. The rearrangement uses TRBV18 and TRBJ2-2; 7 nucleotides match TRBD1. The trim removed 5 bases at V and 6 bases at J, leaving 0 bases unmatched. The CDR3 is made up of 12 amino acids. Germline CDR1 and CDR2: KGHSH and LQKENI. The CDR3 is CASSTGAGELFF. CDR3 DNA, as far as it was read: TGTGCCAGCTCAACAGGGGCCGGGGAG.

Incomplete CDR3 DNA: TGTGCCAGTAGTATAGGGAATAGCGACGGCAATGAG. It encodes CASSIGNSDGNE. From start to end, the CDR3 is CASSIGNSDGNEQFF. The V and J genes are TRBV19 and TRBJ2-1, with a tentative D call TRBD2 (5 bases). The read gets to within 3 residues of the CDR3 end, and the germline J gene fills in the rest. CDR3 length: 15 residues. V was trimmed by 1 base and J by 6 bases, leaving 13 bases between them. In germline, CDR1 is LNHDA, CDR2 SQIVND (reference sequence).